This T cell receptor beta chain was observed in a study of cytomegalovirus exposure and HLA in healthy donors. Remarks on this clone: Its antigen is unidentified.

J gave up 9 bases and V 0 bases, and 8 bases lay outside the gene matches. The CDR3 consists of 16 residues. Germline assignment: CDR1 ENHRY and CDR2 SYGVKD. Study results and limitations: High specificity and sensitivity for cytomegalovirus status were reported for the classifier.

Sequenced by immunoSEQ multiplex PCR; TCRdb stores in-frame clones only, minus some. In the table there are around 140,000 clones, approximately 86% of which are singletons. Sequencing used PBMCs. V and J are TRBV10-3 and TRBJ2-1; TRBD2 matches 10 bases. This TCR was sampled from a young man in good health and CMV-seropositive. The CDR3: CAISESIAGGFVEQFF. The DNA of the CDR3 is TGTGCCATCAGTGAGTCTATAGCGGGAGGCTTCGTTGAGCAGTTCTTC.